This TCR beta chain was captured by sequencing in a study of CD8+ T cells in alopecia areata. Trimming took 2 bases from V and 8 from J, leaving 7 bases between them. Germline V CDR1 and CDR2: MNHNY, SVGAGI (reference sequence). This CDR3 comprises 12 residues. TCR sequencing used cDNA made by reverse transcription of extracted RNA. Sequenced by immunoSEQ multiplex PCR; TCRdb stores in-frame clones only, minus some. The sample records 120,000 or so clones, roughly 50% being singletons. Peripheral blood and lesional scalp punch biopsies came from alopecia areata patients. Study observations and caveats: Greater clonality was observed in lesional scalp samples, especially alopecia totalis/universalis, versus normal scalp.

Notes on this clone: Its antigen is unknown.

The clonotype was recovered from a human donor with alopecia areata. The sequenced sample consisted of NKG2D-low CD8+ T cells sorted from blood. This chain uses TRBV6-6 with TRBJ2-1; D is uncertain. The CDR3 nucleotides are TGTGCCAGCAGTTACAGTCCCCATGAGCAGTTCTTC. Its protein is CASSYSPHEQFF.